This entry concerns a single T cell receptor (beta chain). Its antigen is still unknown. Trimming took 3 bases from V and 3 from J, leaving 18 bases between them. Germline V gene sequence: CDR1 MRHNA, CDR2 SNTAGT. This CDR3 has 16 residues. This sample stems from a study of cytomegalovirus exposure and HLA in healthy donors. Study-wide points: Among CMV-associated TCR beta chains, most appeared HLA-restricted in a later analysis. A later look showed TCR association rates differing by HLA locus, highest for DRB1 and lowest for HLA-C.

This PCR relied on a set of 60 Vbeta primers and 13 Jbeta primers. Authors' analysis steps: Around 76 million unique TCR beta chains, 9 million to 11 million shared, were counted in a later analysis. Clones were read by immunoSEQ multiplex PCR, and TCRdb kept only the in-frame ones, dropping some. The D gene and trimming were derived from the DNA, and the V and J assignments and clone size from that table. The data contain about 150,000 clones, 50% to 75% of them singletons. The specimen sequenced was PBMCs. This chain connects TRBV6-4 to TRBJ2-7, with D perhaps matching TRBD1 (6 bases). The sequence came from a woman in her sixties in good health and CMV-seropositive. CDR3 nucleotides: TGTGCCAGCAGTGAAAGAGACAGGTTGATTTACTACGAGCAGTACTTC. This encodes CASSERDRLIYYEQYF.